This TCR beta chain was captured in a study of blood T cell repertoires in COVID-19. Study background: Samples representing acute and convalescent COVID-19 were sourced from the United States, Italy and Spain.

This CDR3 is built from 13 residues. Germline CDR1 SGHDT, CDR2 YYEEEE. With 0 bases removed from V and 6 bases from J, the gap between germline ends came to 7 bases. Among Cohort 3 donors, those recovered had two negative PCRs, clearance, or symptom resolution. Authors' analysis steps: Quantification of nucleated cells was approximated via reference gene primer amplification. Sequencing was performed with immunoSEQ multiplex PCR; in TCRdb, only in-frame clones are kept and a portion is missing. For V, J and clone size, that table is used; D and trimming come from the DNA. This repertoire shows 150,000 or so clones, 80% to 90% found once; its top ten account for 4.3%.

V is TRBV5-6 and J is TRBJ2-4; the D is unclear. Sequenced input: PBMCs or T cells enriched from blood (not recorded which). This TCR derives from a man between 45 and 60 years old who had recovered from COVID-19. The DNA of the CDR3 is TGTGCCAGCAGCTTGGGACATCGAAACATTCAGTACTTC. Its translation: CASSLGHRNIQYF.